This T cell receptor beta chain stems from a study of blood T cell repertoires in COVID-19. Trimming cost V 4 bases and J 3 bases, with 12 bases left between them. Germline CDR1 and CDR2: MNHEY and SVGAGI. CDR3 size: 14 residues. Profiled with immunoSEQ multiplex PCR; TCRdb holds only in-frame clones, not every one. The sample includes approximately 210,000 clones, over 65% of them seen just once. The sample comprised peripheral blood. This chain uses TRBV6-5 with TRBJ1-2; D gene unclear. The receptor was isolated from a woman in her sixties or seventies with active or convalescent COVID-19. The CDR3 nucleotides are TGTGCCAGCAGTTTCGGGGTTGAGGACTATGGCTACACCTTC. Its protein is CASSFGVEDYGYTF.